Presented here are 20 T cell receptor beta chains from one specimen sequenced in a study of monozygotic twins with inflammatory bowel disease. Reprocessing the 5' RACE reads, TCRdb reports a single entry for every CDR3 protein and omits DNA. The listing records around 150,000 distinct CDR3 sequences. Sequencing was done on a sample of blood. The receptor source for this set is a human donor with ulcerative colitis or Crohn's disease, or a healthy co-twin of an affected twin (not recorded which).

CDR3 protein: CAISPLRGVGASGSEQYF. The chain has TRBV10-3 and TRBJ2-7; the TCRdb D gene call, TRBD2, has no DNA to confirm it. Germline lookup yields CDR1 ENHRY and CDR2 SYGVKD. The CDR3 length is 18 residues.

The chain has TRBV20-1 and TRBJ2-3. CDR1 and CDR2 (germline): DFQATT, SNEGSKA (reference sequence). CDR3 length equals 11 residues. The CDR3 loop reads CSAIAADTQYF.

The chain couples TRBV5-6 to TRBJ1-2; TCRdb designates TRBD1, a call that cannot be tested without DNA. Germline CDR1 and CDR2: SGHDT and YYEEEE. The CDR3 length is 14 residues. The CDR3 is CASSSAAQGRGYTF.

The chain joins TRBV6-2 or TRBV6-3 to TRBJ2-1; TCRdb indicates TRBD1, and absent DNA this call remains unverified. The CDR3 has 14 amino acids. Germline-derived CDR1 and CDR2 are MNHEY and SVGEGT. The CDR3 reads CASSYSIQGNEQFF.

The CDR3 loop is CATSDLRRGETQYF. The rearrangement links TRBV24-1 to TRBJ2-5. This CDR3 region has 14 residues. Per the germline V gene, CDR1 is KGHDR and CDR2 is SFDVKD.

The rearrangement uses TRBV23-1 and TRBJ2-5; the D call from TCRdb, TRBD2, cannot be confirmed without DNA. TRBV23-1 is annotated as an ORF whose role is uncertain. This CDR3 spans 14 amino acids. CDR3 sequence: CASSRLTRKETQYF.

V usage is TRBV15 and J usage is TRBJ2-3; TCRdb gives TRBD1 as the D gene, but with no DNA this cannot be confirmed. Per the germline V gene, CDR1 is LNHNV and CDR2 is YYDKDF (reference sequence). CDR3 length: 18 residues. CDR3 region: CATSRDLRGYSLTDTQYF. The full variable domain, in which reference TRBV15 and TRBJ2-3 provide the parts outside the CDR3, is DAMVIQNPRYQVTQFGKPVTLSCSQTLNHNVMYWYQQKSSQAPKLLFHYYDKDFNNEADTPDNFQSRRPNTSFCFLDIRSPGLGDTAMYLCATSRDLRGYSLTDTQYFGPGTRLTVL.

The rearrangement joins TRBV18 to TRBJ1-1; TCRdb calls TRBD1, which cannot be checked without DNA. CDR3 length: 14 residues. Germline V gene data show CDR1 as KGHSH and CDR2 as LQKENI. CDR3 region: CASSVGPGGTEAFF.

This sequence joins TRBV19 and TRBJ2-1; absent DNA, TCRdb's TRBD1 call cannot be checked. Germline V gives CDR1 LNHDA, CDR2 SQIVND (reference sequence). The CDR3 extends over 17 amino acids. The chain's CDR3 is CASSIIGQIRSYNEQFF.

The chain is built from TRBV28 and TRBJ2-6; as DNA is missing, the TRBD2 call by TCRdb cannot be tested. The germline CDR1 and CDR2 sequences are MDHEN and SYDVKM. CDR3 length: 17 residues. The CDR3 is CASSFAGRNSGANVLTF.

This chain connects TRBV28 to TRBJ1-6; checking the TCRdb D call of TRBD1 is not possible without DNA. This CDR3 contains 16 residues. Germline V gene data show CDR1 as MDHEN and CDR2 as SYDVKM. The CDR3 here is CASSGRDRGWNSPLHF.

The gene calls are TRBV5-4 and TRBJ2-5. The germline V gene has CDR1 SGHNT and CDR2 YYREEE (reference sequence). CDR3 length: 12 amino acids. The CDR3 is CASSAGLGTQYF.

V is TRBV29-1 and J is TRBJ1-2. CDR1 and CDR2 from the germline V gene are SQVTM and ANQGSEA. This CDR3 has 13 amino acids. The CDR3 reads CSVEMSSNYGYTF.

The chain recombines TRBV27 with TRBJ1-4; TCRdb reports TRBD1, a call that lacks DNA to check it against. The CDR3 sequence is 15 residues long. The germline V gene encodes CDR1 MNHEY and CDR2 SMNVEV (reference sequence). The CDR3: CASRRDGPTNEKLFF. The whole variable domain, filled in from reference TRBV27 and TRBJ1-4, reads EAQVTQNPRYLITVTGKKLTVTCSQNMNHEYMSWYRQDPGLGLRQIYYSMNVEVTDKGDVPEGYKVSRKEKRNFPLILESPSPNQTSLYFCASRRDGPTNEKLFFGSGTQLSVL.

V is TRBV5-1 and J is TRBJ1-2. CDR1 and CDR2 from the germline V gene are SGHRS and YFSETQ. The CDR3 runs 14 residues. The CDR3 sequence is CASSLGTEFYGYTF.

The chain couples TRBV5-1 to TRBJ2-2; TCRdb's D call of TRBD1 is untestable without DNA. CDR1 is SGHRS and CDR2 is YFSETQ in the germline V gene. The CDR3 totals 15 residues. The CDR3 loop is CASSSRQGAIGELFF.

This chain uses TRBV2 with TRBJ2-5; checking the TCRdb D call of TRBD1 is not possible without DNA. This CDR3 is built from 13 residues. Germline V gene lookup returns CDR1 SNHLY and CDR2 FYNNEI. CDR3 sequence reads: CASSVYRGETQYF.

The chain is built from TRBV20-1 and TRBJ2-7. The CDR3 is 13 residues long. CDR1 is DFQATT and CDR2 is SNEGSKA in the germline V gene (reference sequence). This CDR3 reads CSAIPYVLYEQYF.

The gene calls are TRBV3-1 and TRBJ2-7; lacking DNA, the TRBD2 call made by TCRdb goes unchecked. Germline loops: CDR1 LGHDT, CDR2 YNNKEL (reference sequence). This CDR3 comprises 18 residues. The CDR3: CASSQGRIGLAGGSEQYF.

V usage is TRBV11-2 and J usage is TRBJ2-3; the D gene TCRdb calls, TRBD1, cannot be checked with no DNA. The CDR3 has 19 residues. CDR1 and CDR2 (germline): SGHAT, FQNNGV. CDR3 protein: CASSLLTPDEGGDSDTQYF.